The 6 T cell receptor beta chains presented below share a single source sample, sequenced in a study of T cells expressing NK-cell markers. TCRdb re-analyzed the 5' RACE reads; it lists each CDR3 protein once, without DNA. This table lists approximately 440,000 distinct CDR3 sequences. The specimen was blood T cells: a sorted CD56 or NKG2C T cell subset, CD4+ or CD8+ T cells, or bulk PBMC T cells (not recorded which). All receptors derive from a woman between 45 and 60 years old in good health.

V and J are TRBV28 and TRBJ2-2; TCRdb proposes TRBD1, but this gene call is untestable without DNA. This CDR3 comprises 16 residues. Germline CDR1 reads MDHEN; CDR2 reads SYDVKM. The CDR3 here is CASSPTGIRGTGELFF.

The chain employs TRBV5-1 and TRBJ2-7; the D gene TCRdb calls, TRBD1, cannot be checked with no DNA. The CDR3 loop spans 12 amino acids. Germline V gene sequence: CDR1 SGHRS, CDR2 YFSETQ. This CDR3 is CASMGASYEQYF.

V is TRBV29-1 and J is TRBJ1-1; as DNA is missing, the TRBD1 call by TCRdb cannot be tested. Germline V gives CDR1 SQVTM, CDR2 ANQGSEA. There are 13 residues in the CDR3. This CDR3 reads CSGELGGASEAFF.

The J gene is TRBJ2-2, the V gene TRBV5-1. There are 13 residues in the CDR3. From germline, CDR1 is SGHRS and CDR2 YFSETQ. CDR3 protein: CASSRSGTGELFF.

The rearrangement links TRBV3-1 to TRBJ2-7. This CDR3 has 15 amino acids. In germline, CDR1 is LGHDT, CDR2 YNNKEL (reference sequence). CDR3 residues: CASSQGAGGSYEQYF.

The rearrangement links TRBV6-5 to TRBJ2-3; the D call of TRBD2 rests on TCRdb alone, since no DNA is present to check it. This CDR3 is built from 17 residues. Per the germline V gene, CDR1 is MNHEY and CDR2 is SVGAGI. The CDR3 sequence is CASTSLFASGNTDTQYF.